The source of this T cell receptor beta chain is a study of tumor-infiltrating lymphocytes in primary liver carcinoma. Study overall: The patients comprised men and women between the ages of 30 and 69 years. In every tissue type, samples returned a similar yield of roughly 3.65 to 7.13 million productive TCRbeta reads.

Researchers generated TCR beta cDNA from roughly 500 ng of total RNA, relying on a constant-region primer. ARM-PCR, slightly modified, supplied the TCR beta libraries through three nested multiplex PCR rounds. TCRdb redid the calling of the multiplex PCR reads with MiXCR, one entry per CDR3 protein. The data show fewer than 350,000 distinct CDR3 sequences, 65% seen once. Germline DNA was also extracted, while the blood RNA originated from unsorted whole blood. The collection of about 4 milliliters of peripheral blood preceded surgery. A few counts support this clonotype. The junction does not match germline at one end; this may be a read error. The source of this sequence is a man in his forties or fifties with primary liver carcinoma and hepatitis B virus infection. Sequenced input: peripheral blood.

CDR3 in DNA: TGTGCCAGCATCCTGGGACAGGTGAACGCTGAAGCTTTCTTT. Protein: CASILGQVNAEAFF. This rearrangement joins TRBV28 to TRBJ1-1; TRBD1 matches at 8 bases. The germline V gene has CDR1 MDHEN and CDR2 SYDVKM. This CDR3 has 14 residues.